These T cell receptor beta chains were read from a single sample in a study of cytomegalovirus exposure and HLA in healthy donors. Method: immunoSEQ multiplex PCR; TCRdb's copy keeps in-frame clones and lacks some. The sample has about 160,000 clones; 80% are singletons. Sequenced sample: PBMCs. Source of these receptors: a human donor in good health. Each CDR3 is given with its conserved first and last residue. A D gene is named only where the DNA matches it firmly. Expanded clones are given a class, and other clones once, few, many or no size at all.

v_gene	j_gene	d_gene	abundance	CDR3aa	CDR3nt
TRBV5-1	TRBJ1-4	NA	few	CASRTLYDEANEKLFF	TGCGCCAGCAGGACGTTATATGACGAGGCTAATGAAAAACTGTTTTTT
TRBV7-9	TRBJ1-1	TRBD1	NA	CASRDTGGFAEAFF	TGTGCCAGCAGGGACACAGGGGGTTTCGCTGAAGCTTTCTTT
TRBV2	TRBJ2-1	NA	few	CASSHRYLNNEQFF	TGTGCCAGCAGCCATCGCTATCTCAACAATGAGCAGTTCTTC
TRBV9	TRBJ1-2	TRBD1	once	CASSVDWGVGTGNYGYTF	TGTGCCAGCAGCGTAGATTGGGGGGTCGGGACAGGGAACTATGGCTACACCTTC
TRBV7-9	TRBJ2-1	TRBD2	NA	CASSLSSGGPYLYNEQFF	TGTGCCAGCAGCTTATCTAGCGGGGGACCATACCTCTACAATGAGCAGTTCTTC
TRBV19	TRBJ2-5	NA	once	CASTPGGFGETQYF	TGTGCCAGTACCCCAGGGGGGTTTGGGGAGACCCAGTACTTC
TRBV7-9	TRBJ2-2	TRBD2	NA	CASSPGTRYTGELFF	TGTGCCAGCAGCCCCGGGACTAGATACACCGGGGAGCTGTTTTTT
TRBV6-5	TRBJ1-2	TRBD1	NA	CASSPTGNYGYTF	TGTGCCAGCAGTCCGACAGGGAACTATGGCTACACCTTC
TRBV7-9	TRBJ2-2	NA	NA	CASSPNRDRAGELFF	TGTGCCAGCAGCCCTAACAGGGACCGAGCCGGGGAGCTGTTTTTT
TRBV29-1	TRBJ1-1	NA	few	CSVCRDRNTEAFF	TGCAGCGTTTGCAGGGATCGTAACACTGAAGCTTTCTTT
TRBV5-1	TRBJ2-7	TRBD2	NA	CASRRGTSPYEQYF	TGCGCCAGCAGACGCGGGACTAGTCCCTACGAGCAGTACTTC
TRBV2	TRBJ2-7	TRBD1	NA	CASSEQGELSYEQYF	TGTGCCAGCAGTGAACAGGGGGAACTCTCCTACGAGCAGTACTTC
TRBV7-9	TRBJ2-5	NA	NA	CASSVGGSLGTQYF	TGTGCCAGCAGCGTCGGGGGTAGCCTCGGGACCCAGTACTTC
TRBV2	TRBJ2-1	NA	NA	CAHMAGNYYNEQFF	TGTGCCCACATGGCCGGAAACTACTACAATGAGCAGTTCTTC
TRBV25-1	TRBJ2-3	NA	NA	CASSELEVGSASTDTQYF	TGTGCCAGCAGTGAACTCGAGGTTGGTAGCGCGAGCACAGATACGCAGTATTTT
TRBV11-2	TRBJ2-7	TRBD1	NA	CASSFFRDRDYEQYF	TGTGCCAGCAGCTTCTTCCGGGACAGAGACTACGAGCAGTACTTC
TRBV4-3	TRBJ2-3	NA	once	CASSQRWVFEGGVDTQYF	TGCGCCAGCAGCCAAAGATGGGTCTTTGAGGGGGGGGTGGATACGCAGTATTTT
TRBV6-5	TRBJ1-4	NA	NA	CASRRGQSNEKLFF	TGTGCCAGCCGACGCGGGCAGTCTAATGAAAAACTGTTTTTT
TRBV19	TRBJ1-1	NA	NA	CASSMNRNTEAFF	TGTGCCAGTAGTATGAACAGGAACACTGAAGCTTTCTTT
TRBV27	TRBJ2-3	TRBD1	NA	CASSPDRGRNTQYF	TGTGCCAGCAGTCCAGACAGGGGACGAAATACGCAGTATTTT
TRBV27	TRBJ1-5	NA	NA	CASRRGSSNQPQHF	TGTGCCAGCAGGCGGGGATCTAGCAATCAGCCCCAGCATTTT
TRBV5-1	TRBJ1-5	TRBD1	NA	CASSVSGTGDNQPQHF	TGCGCCAGCAGCGTATCCGGGACAGGAGACAATCAGCCCCAGCATTTT
TRBV4-3	TRBJ2-2	NA	NA	CASSQGTRNTGELFF	TGCGCCAGCAGCCAAGGCACCAGAAACACCGGGGAGCTGTTTTTT
TRBV4-2	TRBJ2-1	TRBD2	NA	CASSHTTSSGNEQFF	TGTGCCAGCAGCCACACGACTAGCTCGGGTAATGAGCAGTTCTTC
TRBV4-3	TRBJ1-1	NA	few	CASSQERSGGKTEAFF	TGCGCCAGCAGCCAAGAAAGGAGTGGGGGGAAAACTGAAGCTTTCTTT
TRBV12-5	TRBJ1-6	NA	NA	CASGLKRNSPLHF	TGTGCTAGTGGTTTGAAGAGGAATTCACCCCTCCACTTT
TRBV10-3	TRBJ1-2	TRBD1	NA	CAISDVWDSYGYTF	TGTGCCATCAGTGACGTCTGGGACAGCTATGGCTACACCTTC
TRBV5-1	TRBJ1-2	NA	NA	CASSLGDSGGYTF	TGCGCCAGCAGCTTGGGAGACAGTGGTGGCTACACCTTC
TRBV6-1	TRBJ1-2	NA	NA	CASSEALQGAGYTF	TGTGCCAGCAGTGAAGCGCTTCAAGGGGCCGGCTACACCTTC
TRBV6-4	TRBJ1-6	NA	NA	CASSKDSDNSPLHF	TGTGCCAGCAGTAAGGACAGCGATAATTCACCCCTCCACTTT
TRBV6-5	TRBJ1-2	NA	NA	CASINPTANYGYTF	TGTGCCAGCATCAACCCGACAGCCAACTATGGCTACACCTTC
TRBV7-9	TRBJ2-3	TRBD1	NA	CASSDRETDTQYF	TGTGCCAGCAGCGACAGGGAGACAGATACGCAGTATTTT
TRBV2	TRBJ2-7	NA	NA	CASSGGLGEQYF	TGTGCCAGCAGCGGCGGCTTGGGCGAGCAGTACTTC
TRBV4-3	TRBJ1-1	TRBD1	NA	CASSPGQLNTEAFF	TGCGCCAGCAGCCCGGGACAGTTGAACACTGAAGCTTTCTTT
TRBV6-6	TRBJ2-3	TRBD2	once	CASRLAGAISDTQYF	TGTGCCAGCAGGCTAGCGGGGGCCATTTCAGATACGCAGTATTTT
TRBV6-5	TRBJ1-6	TRBD1	NA	CASTDRVDNSPLHF	TGTGCCAGCACCGACAGGGTGGATAATTCACCCCTCCACTTT
TRBV9	TRBJ2-3	TRBD2	NA	CASSVDAGGTDTQYF	TGTGCCAGCAGCGTAGATGCGGGGGGCACAGATACGCAGTATTTT
TRBV19	TRBJ1-1	TRBD1	NA	CASSLTGGAYTEAFF	TGTGCCAGTAGTTTAACAGGGGGCGCGTACACTGAAGCTTTCTTT
TRBV7-3	TRBJ2-1	TRBD2	few	CASSLAGGPYNEQFF	TGTGCCAGCAGCTTAGCGGGGGGGCCCTACAATGAGCAGTTCTTC
TRBV19	TRBJ2-7	NA	few	CASKRDRQQGEQYF	TGTGCCAGCAAACGCGACAGGCAGCAAGGGGAGCAGTACTTC